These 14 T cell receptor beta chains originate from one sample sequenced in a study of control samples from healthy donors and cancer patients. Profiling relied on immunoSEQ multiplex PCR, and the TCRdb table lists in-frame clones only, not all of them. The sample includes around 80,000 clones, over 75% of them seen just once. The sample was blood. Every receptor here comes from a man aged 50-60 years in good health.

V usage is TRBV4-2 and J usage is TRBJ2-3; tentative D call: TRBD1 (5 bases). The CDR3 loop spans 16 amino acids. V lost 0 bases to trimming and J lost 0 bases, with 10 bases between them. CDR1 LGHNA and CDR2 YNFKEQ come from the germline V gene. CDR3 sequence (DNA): TGTGCCAGCAGCCAAGAGCGGACAACTAGCACAGATACGCAGTATTTT. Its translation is CASSQERTTSTDTQYF.

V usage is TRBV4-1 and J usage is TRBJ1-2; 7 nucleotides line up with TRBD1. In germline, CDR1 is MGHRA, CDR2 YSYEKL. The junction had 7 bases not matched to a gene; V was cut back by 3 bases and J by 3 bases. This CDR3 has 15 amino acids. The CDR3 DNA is TGCGCCAGCAGCCAGGGGAGCAGGGGGGACTATGGCTACACCTTC. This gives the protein CASSQGSRGDYGYTF.

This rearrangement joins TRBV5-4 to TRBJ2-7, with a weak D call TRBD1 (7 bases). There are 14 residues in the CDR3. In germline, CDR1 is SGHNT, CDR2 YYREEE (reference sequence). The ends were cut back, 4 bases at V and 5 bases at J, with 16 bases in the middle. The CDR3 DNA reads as TGTGCCAGCAGCCGCGGGGACAGAGGGAACGAGCAGTACTTC. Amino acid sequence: CASSRGDRGNEQYF.

For the CDR3, the DNA is TGTGCCAGCTCACCGGCGGGACAGGGATCGATCTATGGCTACACCTTC. Its protein product is CASSPAGQGSIYGYTF. The chain joins TRBV18 to TRBJ1-2; 9 positions agree with TRBD1. The CDR3 runs to 16 residues. CDR1 KGHSH and CDR2 LQKENI come from the germline V gene. V shed 3 bases, J shed 4 bases, and the junction held 9 bases outside the gene matches.

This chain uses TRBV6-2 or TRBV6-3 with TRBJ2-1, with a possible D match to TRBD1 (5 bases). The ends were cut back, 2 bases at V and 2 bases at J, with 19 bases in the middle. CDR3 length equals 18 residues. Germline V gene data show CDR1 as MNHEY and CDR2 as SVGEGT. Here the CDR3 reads CASSYLNRRVQPYNEQFF. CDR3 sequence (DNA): TGTGCCAGCAGTTACCTGAACCGCAGGGTTCAGCCCTACAATGAGCAGTTCTTC.

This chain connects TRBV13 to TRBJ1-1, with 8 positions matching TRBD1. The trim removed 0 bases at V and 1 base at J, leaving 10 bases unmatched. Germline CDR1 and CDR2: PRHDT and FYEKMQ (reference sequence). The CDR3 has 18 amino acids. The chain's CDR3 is CASSLGTGVLNQNTEAFF. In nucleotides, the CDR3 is TGTGCCAGCAGCTTAGGGACAGGGGTCCTAAATCAGAACACTGAAGCTTTCTTT.

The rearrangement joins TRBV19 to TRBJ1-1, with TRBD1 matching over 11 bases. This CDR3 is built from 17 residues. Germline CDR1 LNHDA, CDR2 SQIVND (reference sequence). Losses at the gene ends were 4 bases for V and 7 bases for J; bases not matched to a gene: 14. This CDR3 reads CASSRASIRDRGNEAFF. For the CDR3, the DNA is TGTGCCAGTAGTAGAGCTAGTATCCGGGACAGGGGGAATGAAGCTTTCTTT.

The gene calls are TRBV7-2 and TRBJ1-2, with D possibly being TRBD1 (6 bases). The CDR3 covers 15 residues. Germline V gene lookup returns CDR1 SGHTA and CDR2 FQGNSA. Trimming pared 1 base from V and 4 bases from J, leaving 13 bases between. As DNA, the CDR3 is TGTGCCAGCAGCTTAGGAACAGCAGGGGCCTATGGCTACACCTTC. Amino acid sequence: CASSLGTAGAYGYTF.

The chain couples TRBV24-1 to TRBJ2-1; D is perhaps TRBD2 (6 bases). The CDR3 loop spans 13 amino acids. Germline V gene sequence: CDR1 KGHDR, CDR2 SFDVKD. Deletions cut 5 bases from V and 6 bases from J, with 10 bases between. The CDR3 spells CATSGLSGNEQFF. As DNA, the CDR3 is TGTGCCACCAGTGGGCTTAGCGGCAATGAGCAGTTCTTC.

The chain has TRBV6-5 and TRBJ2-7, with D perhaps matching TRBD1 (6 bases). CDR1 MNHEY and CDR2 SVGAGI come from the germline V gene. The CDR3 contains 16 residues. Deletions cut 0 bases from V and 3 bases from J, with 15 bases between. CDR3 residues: CASSYSGNLGGYEQYF. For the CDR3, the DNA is TGTGCCAGCAGTTACTCCGGGAACCTAGGGGGCTACGAGCAGTACTTC.

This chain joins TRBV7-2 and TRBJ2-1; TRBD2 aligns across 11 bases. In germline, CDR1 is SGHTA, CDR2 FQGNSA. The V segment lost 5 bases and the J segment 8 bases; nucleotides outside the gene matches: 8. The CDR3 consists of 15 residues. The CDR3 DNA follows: TGTGCCAGCAGCCCCCGTGCTAGCGGGAGGTATGAGCAGTTCTTC. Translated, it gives CASSPRASGRYEQFF.

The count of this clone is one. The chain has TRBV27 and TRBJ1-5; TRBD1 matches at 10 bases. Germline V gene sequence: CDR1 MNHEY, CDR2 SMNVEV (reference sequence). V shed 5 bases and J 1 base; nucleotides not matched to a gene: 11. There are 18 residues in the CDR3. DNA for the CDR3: TGTGCCAGCAGTCCGGATCCCCGGACAGGGGGGAGCAATCAGCCCCAGCATTTT. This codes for CASSPDPRTGGSNQPQHF.

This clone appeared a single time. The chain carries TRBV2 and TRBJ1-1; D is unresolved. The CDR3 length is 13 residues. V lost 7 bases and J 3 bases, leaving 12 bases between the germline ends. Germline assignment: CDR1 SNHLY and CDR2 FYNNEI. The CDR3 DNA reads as TGTGCCAGCAATAGGAAGGAGGACACTGAAGCTTTCTTT. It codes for CASNRKEDTEAFF.

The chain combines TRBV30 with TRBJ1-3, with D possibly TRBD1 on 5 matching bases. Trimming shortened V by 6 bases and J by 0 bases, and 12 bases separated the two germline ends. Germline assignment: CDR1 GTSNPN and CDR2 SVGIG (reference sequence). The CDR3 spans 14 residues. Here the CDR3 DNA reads TGTGCCTGCTCCGGGGGGTTCTCTGGAAACACCATATATTTT. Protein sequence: CACSGGFSGNTIYF.